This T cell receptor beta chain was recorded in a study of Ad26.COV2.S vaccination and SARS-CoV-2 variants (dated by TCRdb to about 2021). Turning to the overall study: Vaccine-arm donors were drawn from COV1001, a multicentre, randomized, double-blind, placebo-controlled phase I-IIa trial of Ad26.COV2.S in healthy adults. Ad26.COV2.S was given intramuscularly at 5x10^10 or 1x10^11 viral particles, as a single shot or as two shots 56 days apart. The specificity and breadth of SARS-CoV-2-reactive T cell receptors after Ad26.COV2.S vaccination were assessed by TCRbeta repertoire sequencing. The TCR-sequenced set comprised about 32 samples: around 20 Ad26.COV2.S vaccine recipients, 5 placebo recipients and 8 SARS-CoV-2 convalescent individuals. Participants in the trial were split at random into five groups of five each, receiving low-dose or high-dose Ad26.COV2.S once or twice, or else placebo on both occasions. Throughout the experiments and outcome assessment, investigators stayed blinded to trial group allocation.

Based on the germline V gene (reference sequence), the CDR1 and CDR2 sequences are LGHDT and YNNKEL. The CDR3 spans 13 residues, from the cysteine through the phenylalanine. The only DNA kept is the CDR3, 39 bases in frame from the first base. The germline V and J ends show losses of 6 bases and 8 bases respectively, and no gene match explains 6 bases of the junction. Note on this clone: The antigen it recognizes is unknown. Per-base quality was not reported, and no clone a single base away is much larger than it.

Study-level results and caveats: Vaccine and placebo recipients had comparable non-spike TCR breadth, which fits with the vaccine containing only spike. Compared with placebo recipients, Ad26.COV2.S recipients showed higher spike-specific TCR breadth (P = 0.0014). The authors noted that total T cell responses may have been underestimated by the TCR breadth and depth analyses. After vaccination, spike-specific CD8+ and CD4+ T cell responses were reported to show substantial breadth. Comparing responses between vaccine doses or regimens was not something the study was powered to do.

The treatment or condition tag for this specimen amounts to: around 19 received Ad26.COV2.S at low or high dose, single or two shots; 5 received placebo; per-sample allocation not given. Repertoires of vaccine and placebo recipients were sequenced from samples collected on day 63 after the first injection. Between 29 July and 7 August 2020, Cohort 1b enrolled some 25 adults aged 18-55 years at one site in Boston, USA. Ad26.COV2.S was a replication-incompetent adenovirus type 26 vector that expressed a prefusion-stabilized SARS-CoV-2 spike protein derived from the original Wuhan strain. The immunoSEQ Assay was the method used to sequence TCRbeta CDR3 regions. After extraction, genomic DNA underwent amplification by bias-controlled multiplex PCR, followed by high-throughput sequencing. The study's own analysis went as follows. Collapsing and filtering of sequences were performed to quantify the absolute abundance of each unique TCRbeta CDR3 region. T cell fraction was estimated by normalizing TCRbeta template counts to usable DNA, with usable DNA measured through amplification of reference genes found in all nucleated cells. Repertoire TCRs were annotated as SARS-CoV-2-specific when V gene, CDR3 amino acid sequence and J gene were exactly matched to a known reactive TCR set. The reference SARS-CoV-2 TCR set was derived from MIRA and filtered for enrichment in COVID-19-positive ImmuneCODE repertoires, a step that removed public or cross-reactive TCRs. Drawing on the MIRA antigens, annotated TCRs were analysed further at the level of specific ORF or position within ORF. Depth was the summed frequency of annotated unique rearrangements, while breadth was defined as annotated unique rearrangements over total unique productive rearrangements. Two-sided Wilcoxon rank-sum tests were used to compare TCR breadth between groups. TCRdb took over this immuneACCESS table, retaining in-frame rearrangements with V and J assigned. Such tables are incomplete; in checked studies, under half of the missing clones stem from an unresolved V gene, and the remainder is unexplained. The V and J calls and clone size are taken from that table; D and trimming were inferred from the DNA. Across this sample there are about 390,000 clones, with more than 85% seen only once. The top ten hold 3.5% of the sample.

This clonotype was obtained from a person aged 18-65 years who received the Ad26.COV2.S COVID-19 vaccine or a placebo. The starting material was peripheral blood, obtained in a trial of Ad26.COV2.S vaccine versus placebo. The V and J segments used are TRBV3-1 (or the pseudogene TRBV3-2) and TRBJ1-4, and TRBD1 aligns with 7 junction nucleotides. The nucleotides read TGTGCCAGCAGTCCAGGGGGTAAGGAAAAACTGTTTTTT. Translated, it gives CASSPGGKEKLFF.